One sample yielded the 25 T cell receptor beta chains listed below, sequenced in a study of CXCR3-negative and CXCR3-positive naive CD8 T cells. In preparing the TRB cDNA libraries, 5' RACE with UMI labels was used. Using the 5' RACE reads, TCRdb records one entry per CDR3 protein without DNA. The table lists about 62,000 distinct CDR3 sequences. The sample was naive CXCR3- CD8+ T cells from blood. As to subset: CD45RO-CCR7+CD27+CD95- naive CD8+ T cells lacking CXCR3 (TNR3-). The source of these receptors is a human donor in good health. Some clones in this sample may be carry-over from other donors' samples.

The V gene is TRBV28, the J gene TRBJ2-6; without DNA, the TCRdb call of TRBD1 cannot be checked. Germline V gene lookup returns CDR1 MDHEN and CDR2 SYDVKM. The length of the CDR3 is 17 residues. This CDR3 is CASNTPSSSSGANVLTF. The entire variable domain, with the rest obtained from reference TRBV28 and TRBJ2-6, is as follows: DVKVTQSSRYLVKRTGEKVFLECVQDMDHENMFWYRQDPGLGLRLIYFSYDVKMKEKGDIPEGYSVSREKKERFSLILESASTNQTSMYLCASNTPSSSSGANVLTFGAGSRLTVL.

The CDR3 sequence is CASSLDAGLGGRSPLHF. The rearrangement joins TRBV5-6 to TRBJ1-6; TCRdb's assignment of TRBD1 cannot be checked, as there is no DNA. Germline values: CDR1 SGHDT, CDR2 YYEEEE. The CDR3 sequence is 17 residues long.

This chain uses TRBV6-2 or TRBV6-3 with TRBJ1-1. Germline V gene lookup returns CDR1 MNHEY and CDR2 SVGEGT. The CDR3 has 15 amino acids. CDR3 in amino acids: CASSYLAAPNTEALF.

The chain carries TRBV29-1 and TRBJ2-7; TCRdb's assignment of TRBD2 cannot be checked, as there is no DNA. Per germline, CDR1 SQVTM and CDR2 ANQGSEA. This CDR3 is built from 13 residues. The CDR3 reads CSVSGLASYEQYF.

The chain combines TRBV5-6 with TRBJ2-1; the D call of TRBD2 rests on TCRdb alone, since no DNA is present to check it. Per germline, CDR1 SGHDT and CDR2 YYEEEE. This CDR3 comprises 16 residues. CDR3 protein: CASSPGLAGENNEQFF.

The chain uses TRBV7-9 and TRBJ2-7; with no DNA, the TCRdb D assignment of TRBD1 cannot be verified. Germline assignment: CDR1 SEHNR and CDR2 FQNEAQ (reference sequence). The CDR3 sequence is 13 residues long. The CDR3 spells CASSFNRGYEQYF. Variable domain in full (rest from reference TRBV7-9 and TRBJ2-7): DTGVSQNPRHKITKRGQNVTFRCDPISEHNRLYWYRQTLGQGPEFLTYFQNEAQLEKSRLLSDRFSAERPKGSFSTLEIQRTEQGDSAMYLCASSFNRGYEQYFGPGTRLTVT.

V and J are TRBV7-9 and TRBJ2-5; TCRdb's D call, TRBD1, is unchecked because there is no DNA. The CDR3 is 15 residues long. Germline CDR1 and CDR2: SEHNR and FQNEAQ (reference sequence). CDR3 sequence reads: CASSSEDRGQETQYF.

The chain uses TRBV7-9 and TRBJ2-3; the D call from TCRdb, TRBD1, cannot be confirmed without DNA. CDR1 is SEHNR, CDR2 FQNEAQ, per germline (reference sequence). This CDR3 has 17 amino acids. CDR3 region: CASSPRQGALSSDTQYF.

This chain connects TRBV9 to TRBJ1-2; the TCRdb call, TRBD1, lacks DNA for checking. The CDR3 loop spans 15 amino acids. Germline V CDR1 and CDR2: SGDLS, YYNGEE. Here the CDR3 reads CASSLDPQSHYGYTF. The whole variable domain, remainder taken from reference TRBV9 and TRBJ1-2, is DSGVTQTPKHLITATGQRVTLRCSPRSGDLSVYWYQQSLDQGLQFLIQYYNGEERAKGNILERFSAQQFPDLHSELNLSSLELGDSALYFCASSLDPQSHYGYTFGSGTRLTVV.

The CDR3 loop is CASNQGRELNSNQPQHF. This chain joins TRBV7-7 and TRBJ1-5; TCRdb outputs TRBD1, but without DNA this stays unchecked. The CDR3 totals 17 residues. Germline V lookup: CDR1 SSHAT, CDR2 FNYEAQ (reference sequence).

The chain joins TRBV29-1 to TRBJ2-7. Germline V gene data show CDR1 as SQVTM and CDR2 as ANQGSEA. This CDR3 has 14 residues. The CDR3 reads CSVEGHRGLYEQYF.

The chain's CDR3 is CSVAGTSTYEQYF. The chain is built from TRBV29-1 and TRBJ2-7; TCRdb picks TRBD1, but there is no DNA to check that call. This CDR3 spans 13 amino acids. The germline gives CDR1 SQVTM, CDR2 ANQGSEA.

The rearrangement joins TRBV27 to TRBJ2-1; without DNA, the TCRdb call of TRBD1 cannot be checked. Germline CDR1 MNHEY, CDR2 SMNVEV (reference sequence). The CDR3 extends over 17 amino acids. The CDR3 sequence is CASSSNRDPPSYNEQFF.

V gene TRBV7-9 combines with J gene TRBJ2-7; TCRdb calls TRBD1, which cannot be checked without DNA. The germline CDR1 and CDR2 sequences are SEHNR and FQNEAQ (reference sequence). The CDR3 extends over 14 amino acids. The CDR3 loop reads CASSPRDRSYEQYF.

CDR3 protein: CSVVDGTSGSYTGELFF. The chain uses TRBV29-1 and TRBJ2-2; TCRdb reports TRBD2, a call that lacks DNA to check it against. CDR1 and CDR2 (germline): SQVTM, ANQGSEA. The CDR3 has 17 residues.

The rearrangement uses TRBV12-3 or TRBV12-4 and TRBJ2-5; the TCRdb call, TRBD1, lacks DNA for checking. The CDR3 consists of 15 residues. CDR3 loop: CASSLDRGREETQYF.

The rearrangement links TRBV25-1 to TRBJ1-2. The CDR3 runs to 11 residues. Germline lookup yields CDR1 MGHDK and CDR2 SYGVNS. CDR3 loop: CASSDVGGYTF.

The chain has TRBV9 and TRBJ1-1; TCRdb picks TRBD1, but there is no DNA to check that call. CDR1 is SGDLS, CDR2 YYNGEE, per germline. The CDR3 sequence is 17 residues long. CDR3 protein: CASSHPGSLSVNTEAFF.

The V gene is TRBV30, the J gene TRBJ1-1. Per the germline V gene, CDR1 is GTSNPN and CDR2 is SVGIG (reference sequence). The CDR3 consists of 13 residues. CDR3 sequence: CAWSVSGYTEAFF.

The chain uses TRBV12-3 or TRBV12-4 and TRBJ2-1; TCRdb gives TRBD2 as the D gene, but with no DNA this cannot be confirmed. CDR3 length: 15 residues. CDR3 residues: CASWEGGPTFNEQFF.

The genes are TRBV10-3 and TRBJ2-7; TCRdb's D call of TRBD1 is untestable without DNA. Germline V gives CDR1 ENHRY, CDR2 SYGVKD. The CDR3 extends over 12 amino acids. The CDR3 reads CAVMDRVDEQYF.

CDR3 loop: CATTGLVPNEQFF. V usage is TRBV6-2 or TRBV6-3 and J usage is TRBJ2-1; the TCRdb call, TRBD2, lacks DNA for checking. The CDR3 sequence is 13 residues long. CDR1 and CDR2 from the germline V gene are MNHEY and SVGEGT.

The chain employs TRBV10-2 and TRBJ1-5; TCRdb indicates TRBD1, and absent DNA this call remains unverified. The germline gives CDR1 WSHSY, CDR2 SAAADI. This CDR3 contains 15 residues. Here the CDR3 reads CASSRGWGSNQPQHF.

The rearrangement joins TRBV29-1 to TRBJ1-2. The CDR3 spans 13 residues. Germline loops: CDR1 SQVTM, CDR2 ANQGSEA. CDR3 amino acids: CSVVTPEGYGYTF.

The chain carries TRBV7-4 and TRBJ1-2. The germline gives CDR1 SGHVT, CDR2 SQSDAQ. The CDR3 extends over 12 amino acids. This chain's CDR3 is CASSFSWYGYTF.